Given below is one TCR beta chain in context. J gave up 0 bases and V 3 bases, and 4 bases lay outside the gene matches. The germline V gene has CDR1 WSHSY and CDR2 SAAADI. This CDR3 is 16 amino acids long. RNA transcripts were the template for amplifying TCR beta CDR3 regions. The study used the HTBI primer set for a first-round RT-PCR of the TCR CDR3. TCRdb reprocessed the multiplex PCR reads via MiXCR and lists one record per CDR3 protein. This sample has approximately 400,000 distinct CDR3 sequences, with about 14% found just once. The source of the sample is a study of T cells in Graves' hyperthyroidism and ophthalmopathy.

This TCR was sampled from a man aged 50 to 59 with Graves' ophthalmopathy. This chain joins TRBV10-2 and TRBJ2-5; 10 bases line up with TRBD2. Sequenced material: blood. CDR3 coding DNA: TGCGCCAGCAGTGATCCAGCGGGAGGGTACCAAGAGACCCAGTACTTC. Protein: CASSDPAGGYQETQYF.